This TCR beta chain was observed in a study of cytomegalovirus exposure and HLA in healthy donors. Study-level background: An analysis done earlier identified 90 million to 120 million unique TCR beta sequences from 200 million or so T cells.

Per the germline V gene, CDR1 is MNHNS and CDR2 is SASEGT. The CDR3 consists of 14 residues. Trimming stripped 7 bases from V and 0 bases from J, with 13 bases between. The study ran its PCR with 60 Vbeta and 13 Jbeta primers. Some clones are missing from TCRdb's copy, which holds only in-frame ones; the method was immunoSEQ multiplex PCR. The sample records tens of thousands of clones, about two thirds being singletons. General study findings and limits: Accurate prediction of HLA-A and HLA-B alleles (for most subjects) was reportedly achieved from TCR beta sequences.

Notes on this clone: Its target is not known.

The V and J genes are TRBV6-1 and TRBJ2-7; no clear D. The specimen was PBMCs. The receptor was isolated from a woman between 40 and 50 years old in good health and CMV-seropositive. As DNA, the CDR3 is TGTGCCAGCATTTCCCACTGGTCCTCCTACGAGCAGTACTTC. As protein: CASISHWSSYEQYF.